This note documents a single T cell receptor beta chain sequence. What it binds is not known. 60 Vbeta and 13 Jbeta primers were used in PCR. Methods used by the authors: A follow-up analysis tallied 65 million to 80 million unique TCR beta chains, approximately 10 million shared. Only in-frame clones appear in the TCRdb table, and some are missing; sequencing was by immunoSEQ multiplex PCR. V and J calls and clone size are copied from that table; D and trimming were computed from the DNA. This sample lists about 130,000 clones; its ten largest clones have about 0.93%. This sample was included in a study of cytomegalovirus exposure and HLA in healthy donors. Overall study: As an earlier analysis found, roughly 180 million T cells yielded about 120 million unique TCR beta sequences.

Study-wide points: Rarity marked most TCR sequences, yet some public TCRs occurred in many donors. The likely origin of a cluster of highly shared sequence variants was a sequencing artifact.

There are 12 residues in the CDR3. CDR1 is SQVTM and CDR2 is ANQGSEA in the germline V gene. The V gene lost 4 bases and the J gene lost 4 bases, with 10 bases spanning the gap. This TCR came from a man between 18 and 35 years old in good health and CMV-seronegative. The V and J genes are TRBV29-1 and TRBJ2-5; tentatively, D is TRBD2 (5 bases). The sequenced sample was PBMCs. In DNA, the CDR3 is TGCAGCGTTGTTGAGGGTATAGAGACCCAGTACTTC. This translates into CSVVEGIETQYF.